What follows is one TCR beta chain and its context. This clonotype was seen ten or more times. Its antigen is still unknown. There are no base qualities to consult, and no much larger clone falls within one base. The CDR3 goes from the cysteine to the phenylalanine over 14 residues. Just the 42-base CDR3 DNA is kept, in frame starting at base 1. V is cut back by 9 bases and J by 8 bases, with 8 bases in the junction unmatched. Read against the paper, the sample's treatment or condition label means: live attenuated yellow fever vaccine strain. A standard Ficoll-Paque protocol was used to isolate PBMCs from peripheral blood. CD4 and CD8 T-cell fractions were isolated with Dynabeads CD4 and CD8 positive selection kits. RNA was extracted with TriZol from bulk PBMCs, CD4 and CD8 fractions, and dextramer-positive and dextramer-negative fractions. Sequencer: Illumina NovaSeq 6000. TCR cDNA was synthesized by 5'RACE template switching, through which a universal primer site and unique molecular identifiers were introduced. cDNA synthesis was primed from both the TCR alpha and TCR beta constant segments. Library amplification involved two PCR steps, and the second step added sample barcodes and sequencing adapters. Sequencing of the libraries was done on either Illumina HiSeq 2500 (2x100 bp) or NovaSeq (2x150 bp). The original pipeline was this. Demultiplexing of reads and collapsing into UMI consensus sequences were performed with MIGEC, and V(D)J alignment was carried out with MiXCR. Clonotypes responding to the vaccine were identified with edgeR on replicate PBMC samples, with the criteria of FDR below 0.01 and a log2 fold change above 5 up to day 15. CD4 or CD8 identity was assigned to each bulk clonotype according to whether the clonotype was present at higher abundance in the sequenced CD4 repertoire or the sequenced CD8 repertoire. Through fastp at Q25 and MiXCR, TCRdb rebuilt clones from the public reads, retaining in-frame beta chains. Rows matching on CDR3 protein sequence are summarized as one entry with the most common DNA and genes. TCRdb, rather than the study authors, made the V and J calls. Across this sample there are about 220,000 distinct CDR3 sequences, with about 3% seen only once. The biggest ten clones account for 3.2% of the sample.

The data originate from a study of T cells after yellow fever vaccination (dated by TCRdb to about 2019). About the investigation overall: The SMART-Seq v4 Ultra Low Input RNA kit was used to prepare libraries from fractions with low cell numbers. To follow T-cell clones before and after primary and booster YFV17D yellow fever vaccination, bulk TCR alpha and beta repertoires were sequenced over time. Two healthy male donors made up the cohort, one aged 18 to 29 years and the other aged 30 to 40 years. Bulk PBMC replicates and cell subsets were isolated from blood drawn at multiple timepoints before and after both primary and secondary immunization.

Overall study outcomes, separate from this receptor: The study included only a couple of donors, which limits how far the findings can be generalized. A small share of clonotypes occurred in both CD4 and CD8 compartments, likely arising from convergent recombination. Most clones expanded after primary vaccination (roughly 96% of CD4 and 88% of CD8) were re-detected after the booster, suggesting that broad memory maintenance occurred. Compared with the primary T-cell response, the secondary T-cell response was faster but weaker, reaching its peak on day 5 rather than on day 15. Computational filtering was needed because FACS-sorted repertoires could contain abundant contaminating clonotypes from the bulk population.

The rearranged chain carries TRBV12-3 or TRBV12-4 and TRBJ2-1, with 12 central nucleotides matching TRBD2. The sample in question was CD4+ T cells sorted from PBMCs, obtained 10 days after the yellow fever booster vaccination. This clonotype was obtained from a man between 18 and 35 years old who received the YFV17D yellow fever vaccine. The CDR3: CASQLAGGRDEQFF. The nucleotides read TGTGCCAGTCAGCTAGCGGGGGGGCGGGATGAGCAGTTCTTC.